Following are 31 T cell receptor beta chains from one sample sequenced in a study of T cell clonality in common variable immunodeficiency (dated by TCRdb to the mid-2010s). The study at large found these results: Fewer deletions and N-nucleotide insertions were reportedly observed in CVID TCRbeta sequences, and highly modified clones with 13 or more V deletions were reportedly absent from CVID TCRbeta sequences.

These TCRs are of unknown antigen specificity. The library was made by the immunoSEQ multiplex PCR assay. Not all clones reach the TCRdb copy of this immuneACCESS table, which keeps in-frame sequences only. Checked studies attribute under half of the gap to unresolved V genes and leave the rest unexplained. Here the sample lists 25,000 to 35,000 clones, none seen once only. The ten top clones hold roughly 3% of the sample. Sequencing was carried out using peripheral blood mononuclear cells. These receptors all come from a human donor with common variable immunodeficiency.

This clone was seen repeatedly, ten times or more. The part of the CDR3 DNA that was read is TGTGCCAGCAGCTTAGCCCGGGGGTTCTATGGC. Protein: CASSLARGFYG. The whole CDR3 protein is CASSLARGFYGYTF. The chain employs TRBV7-8 and TRBJ1-2, with D perhaps matching TRBD1 (5 bases). The CDR3 end is not reached by the read, which stops 3 residues before it; the germline J gene fills it in. The length of the CDR3 is 14 residues. Trimming removed 0 bases from V and 4 bases from J, with 9 bases in between. Germline assignment: CDR1 SGHVS and CDR2 FQNEAQ.

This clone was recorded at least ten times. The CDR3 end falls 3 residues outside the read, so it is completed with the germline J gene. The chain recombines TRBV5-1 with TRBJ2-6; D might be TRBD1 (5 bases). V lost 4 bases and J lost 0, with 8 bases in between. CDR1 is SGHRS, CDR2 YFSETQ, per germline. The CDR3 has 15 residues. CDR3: CASSDDSSGANVLTF. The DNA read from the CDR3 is TGCGCCAGCAGCGACGACAGCTCTGGGGCCAACGTC.

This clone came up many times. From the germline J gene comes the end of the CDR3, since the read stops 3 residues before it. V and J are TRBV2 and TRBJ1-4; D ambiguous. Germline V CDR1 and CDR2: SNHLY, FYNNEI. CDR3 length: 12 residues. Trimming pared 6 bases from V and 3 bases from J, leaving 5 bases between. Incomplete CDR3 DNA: TGTGCCAGCAGCCAGTCTAATGAAAAA. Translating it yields CASSQSNEK. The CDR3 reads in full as CASSQSNEKLFF.

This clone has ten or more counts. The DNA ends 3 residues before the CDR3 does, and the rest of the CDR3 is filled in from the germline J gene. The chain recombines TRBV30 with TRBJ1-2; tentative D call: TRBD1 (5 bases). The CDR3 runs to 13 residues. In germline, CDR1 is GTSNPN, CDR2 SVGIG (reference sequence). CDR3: CAWSPTDSRGYTF. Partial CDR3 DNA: TGTGCCTGGAGCCCGACAGATTCGCGGGGC.

Partial CDR3 DNA: TGTGCCAGCAGTGACCCGGGACAGGGGTCCTATGGC. Its translation: CASSDPGQGSYG. The whole CDR3 reads CASSDPGQGSYGYTF. J is TRBJ1-2 and V is TRBV6-1, with TRBD1 matching over 10 bases. Read coverage stops 3 residues before the CDR3 terminus; the germline J gene supplies the remainder. Germline assignment: CDR1 MNHNS and CDR2 SASEGT. CDR3 length: 15 residues. V shed 3 bases, J shed 4 bases, and the junction held 5 bases outside the gene matches.

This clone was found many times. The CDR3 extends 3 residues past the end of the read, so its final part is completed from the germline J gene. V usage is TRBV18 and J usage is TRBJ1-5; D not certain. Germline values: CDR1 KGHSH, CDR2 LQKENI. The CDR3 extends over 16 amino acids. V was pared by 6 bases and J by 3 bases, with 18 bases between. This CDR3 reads CASSPPSADFNQPQHF. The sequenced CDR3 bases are TGTGCCAGCTCCCCGCCTTCCGCGGATTTCAATCAGCCC.

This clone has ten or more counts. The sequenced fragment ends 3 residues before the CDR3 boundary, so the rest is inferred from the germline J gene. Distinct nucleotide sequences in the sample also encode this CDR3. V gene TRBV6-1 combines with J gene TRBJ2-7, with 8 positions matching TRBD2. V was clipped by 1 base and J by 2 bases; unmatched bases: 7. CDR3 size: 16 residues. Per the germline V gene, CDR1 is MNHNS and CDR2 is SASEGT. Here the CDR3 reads CASSEEGGRPTYEQYF. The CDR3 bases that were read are TGTGCCAGCAGTGAAGAGGGCGGGAGGCCTACCTACGAG.

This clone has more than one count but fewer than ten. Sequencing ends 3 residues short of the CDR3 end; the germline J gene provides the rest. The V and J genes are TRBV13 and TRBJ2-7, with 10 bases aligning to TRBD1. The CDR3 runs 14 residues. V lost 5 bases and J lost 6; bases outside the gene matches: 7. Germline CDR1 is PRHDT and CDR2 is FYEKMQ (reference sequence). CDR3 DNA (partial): TGTGCCAGCAGCCCCCCGGACAGGGGGGGCGAG. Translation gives CASSPPDRGGE. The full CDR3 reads CASSPPDRGGEQYF.

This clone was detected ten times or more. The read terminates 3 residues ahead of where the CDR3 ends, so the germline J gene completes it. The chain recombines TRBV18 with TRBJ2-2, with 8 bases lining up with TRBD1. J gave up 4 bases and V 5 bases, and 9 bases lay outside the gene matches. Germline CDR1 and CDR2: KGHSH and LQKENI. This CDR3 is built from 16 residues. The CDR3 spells CASSGWQGAATGELFF. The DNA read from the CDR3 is TGTGCCAGCTCAGGCTGGCAGGGGGCGGCCACCGGGGAG.

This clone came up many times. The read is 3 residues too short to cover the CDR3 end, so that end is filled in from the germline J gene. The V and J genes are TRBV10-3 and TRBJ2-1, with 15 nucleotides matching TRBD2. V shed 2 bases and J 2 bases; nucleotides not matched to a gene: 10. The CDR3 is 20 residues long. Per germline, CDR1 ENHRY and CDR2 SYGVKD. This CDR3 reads CAISEAQGLAGGKTYNEQFF. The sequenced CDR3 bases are TGTGCCATCAGTGAGGCTCAAGGACTAGCGGGAGGGAAGACCTACAATGAG.

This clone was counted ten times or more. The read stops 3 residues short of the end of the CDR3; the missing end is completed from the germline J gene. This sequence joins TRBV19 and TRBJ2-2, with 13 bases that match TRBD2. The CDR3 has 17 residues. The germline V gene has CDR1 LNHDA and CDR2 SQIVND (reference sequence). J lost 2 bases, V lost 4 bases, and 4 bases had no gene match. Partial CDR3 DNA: TGTGCCAGTAGTACCCGACTAGCGGGAGGCAACACCGGGGAG. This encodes CASSTRLAGGNTGE. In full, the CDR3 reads CASSTRLAGGNTGELFF.

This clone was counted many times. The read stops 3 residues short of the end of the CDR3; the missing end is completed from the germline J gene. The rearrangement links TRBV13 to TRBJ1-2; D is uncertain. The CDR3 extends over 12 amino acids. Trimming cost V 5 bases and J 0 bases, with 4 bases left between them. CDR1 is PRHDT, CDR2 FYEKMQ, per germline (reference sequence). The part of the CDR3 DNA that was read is TGTGCCAGCAGCAACTCTAACTATGGC. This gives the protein CASSNSNYG. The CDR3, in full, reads CASSNSNYGYTF. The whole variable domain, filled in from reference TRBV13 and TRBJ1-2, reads AAGVIQSPRHLIKEKRETATLKCYPIPRHDTVYWYQQGPGQDPQFLISFYEKMQSDKGSIPDRFSAQQFSDYHSELNMSSLELGDSALYFCASSNSNYGYTFGSGTRLTVV.

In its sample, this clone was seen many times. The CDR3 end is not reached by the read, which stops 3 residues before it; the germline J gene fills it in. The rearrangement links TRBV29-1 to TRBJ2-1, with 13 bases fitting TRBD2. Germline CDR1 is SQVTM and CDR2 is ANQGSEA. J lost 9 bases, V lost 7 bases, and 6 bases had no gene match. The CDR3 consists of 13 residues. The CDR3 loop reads CSAKGLAGVEQFF. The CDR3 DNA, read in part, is TGCAGCGCCAAAGGACTAGCGGGAGTTGAG.

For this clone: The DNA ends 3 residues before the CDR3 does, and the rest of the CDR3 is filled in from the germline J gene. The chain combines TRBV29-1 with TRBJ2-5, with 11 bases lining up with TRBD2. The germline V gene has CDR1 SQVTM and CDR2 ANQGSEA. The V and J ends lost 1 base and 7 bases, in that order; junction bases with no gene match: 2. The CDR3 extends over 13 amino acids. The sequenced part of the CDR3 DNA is TGCAGCGTTGAAGGGCTAGCGGGAGGGACC. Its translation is CSVEGLAGGT. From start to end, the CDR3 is CSVEGLAGGTQYF.

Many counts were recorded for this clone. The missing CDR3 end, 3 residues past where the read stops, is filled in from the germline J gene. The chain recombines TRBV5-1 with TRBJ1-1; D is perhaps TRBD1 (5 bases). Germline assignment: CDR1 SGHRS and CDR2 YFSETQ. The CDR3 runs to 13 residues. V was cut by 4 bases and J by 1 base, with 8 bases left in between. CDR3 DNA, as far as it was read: TGCGCCAGCAGCCCGGGGGGGAACACTGAA. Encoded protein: CASSPGGNTE. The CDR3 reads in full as CASSPGGNTEAFF.

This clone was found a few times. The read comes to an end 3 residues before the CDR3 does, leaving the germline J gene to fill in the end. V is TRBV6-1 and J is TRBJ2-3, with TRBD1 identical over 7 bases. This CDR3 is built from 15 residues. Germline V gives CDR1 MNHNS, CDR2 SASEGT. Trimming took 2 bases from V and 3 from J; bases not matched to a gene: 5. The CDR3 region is CASSERGRGTDTQYF. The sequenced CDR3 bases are TGTGCCAGCAGTGAAAGGGGGCGAGGGACAGATACG.

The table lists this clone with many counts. The part of the CDR3 DNA that was read is TGTGCCAGCAGCAAAAGAGTTGCGAGCTCCTACAATGAG. Encoded protein: CASSKRVASSYNE. The CDR3 in its entirety is CASSKRVASSYNEQFF. J is TRBJ2-1 and V is TRBV27; unclear D gene. The CDR3 extends 3 residues past the end of the read, so its final part is completed from the germline J gene. The V end was cut by 6 bases, the J end by 0 bases, with 15 bases between. CDR3 length: 16 amino acids. Looked up from germline, CDR1 is MNHEY and CDR2 is SMNVEV (reference sequence).

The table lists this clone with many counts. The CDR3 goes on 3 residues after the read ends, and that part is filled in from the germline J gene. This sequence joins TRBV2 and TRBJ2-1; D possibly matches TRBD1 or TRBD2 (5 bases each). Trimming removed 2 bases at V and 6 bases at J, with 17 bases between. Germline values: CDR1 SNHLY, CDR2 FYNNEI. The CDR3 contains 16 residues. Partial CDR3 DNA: TGTGCCAGCAGTGAACAGGGAGCTTACACGGGCAATGAG. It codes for CASSEQGAYTGNE. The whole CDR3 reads CASSEQGAYTGNEQFF.

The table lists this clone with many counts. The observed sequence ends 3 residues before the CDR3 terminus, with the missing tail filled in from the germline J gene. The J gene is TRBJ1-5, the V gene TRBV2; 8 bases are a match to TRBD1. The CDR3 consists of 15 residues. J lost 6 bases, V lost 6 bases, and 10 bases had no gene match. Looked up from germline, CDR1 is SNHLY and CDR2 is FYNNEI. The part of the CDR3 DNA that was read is TGTGCCAGCAGCAAAGATCAACAGGGGGGTCAGCCC. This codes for CASSKDQQGGQP. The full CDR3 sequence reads CASSKDQQGGQPQHF.

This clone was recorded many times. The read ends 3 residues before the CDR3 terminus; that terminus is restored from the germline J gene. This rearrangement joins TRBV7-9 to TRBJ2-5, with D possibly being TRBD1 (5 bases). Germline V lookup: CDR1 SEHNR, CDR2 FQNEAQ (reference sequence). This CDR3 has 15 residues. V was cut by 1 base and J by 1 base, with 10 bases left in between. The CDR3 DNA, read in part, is TGTGCCAGCAGCTTAGATGGACATTCCCAAGAGACC. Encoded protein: CASSLDGHSQET. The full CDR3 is CASSLDGHSQETQYF.

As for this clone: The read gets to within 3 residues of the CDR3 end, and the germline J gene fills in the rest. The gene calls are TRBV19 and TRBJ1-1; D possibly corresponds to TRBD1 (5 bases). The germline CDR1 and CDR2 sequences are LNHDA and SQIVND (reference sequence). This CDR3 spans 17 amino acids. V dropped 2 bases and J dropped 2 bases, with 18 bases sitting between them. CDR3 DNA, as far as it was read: TGTGCCAGTAGTATAAGGGGTGAAGGTGGAGTTAACACTGAA. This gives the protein CASSIRGEGGVNTE. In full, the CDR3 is CASSIRGEGGVNTEAFF.

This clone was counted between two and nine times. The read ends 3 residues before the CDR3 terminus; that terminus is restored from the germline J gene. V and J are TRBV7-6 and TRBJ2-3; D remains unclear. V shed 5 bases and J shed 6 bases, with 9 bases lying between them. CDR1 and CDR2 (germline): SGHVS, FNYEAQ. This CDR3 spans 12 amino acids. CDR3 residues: CASSPRADTQYF. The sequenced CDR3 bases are TGTGCCAGCAGCCCTAGAGCGGATACG.

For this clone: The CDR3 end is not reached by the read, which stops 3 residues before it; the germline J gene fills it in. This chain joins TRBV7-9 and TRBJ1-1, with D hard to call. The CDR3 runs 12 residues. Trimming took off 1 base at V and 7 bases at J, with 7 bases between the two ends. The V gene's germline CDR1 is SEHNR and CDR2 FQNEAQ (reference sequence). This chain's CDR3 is CASSLGAGEAFF. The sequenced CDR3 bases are TGTGCCAGCAGCTTAGGGGCGGGTGAA.

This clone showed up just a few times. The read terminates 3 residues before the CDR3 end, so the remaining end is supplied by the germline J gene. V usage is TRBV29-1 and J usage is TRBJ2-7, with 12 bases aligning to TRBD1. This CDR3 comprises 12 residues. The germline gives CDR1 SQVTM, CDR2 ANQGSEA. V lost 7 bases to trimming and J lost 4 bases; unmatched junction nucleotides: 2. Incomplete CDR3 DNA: TGCAGCGCGGGACAGGGGGCGTACGAG. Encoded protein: CSAGQGAYE. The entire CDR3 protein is CSAGQGAYEQYF.

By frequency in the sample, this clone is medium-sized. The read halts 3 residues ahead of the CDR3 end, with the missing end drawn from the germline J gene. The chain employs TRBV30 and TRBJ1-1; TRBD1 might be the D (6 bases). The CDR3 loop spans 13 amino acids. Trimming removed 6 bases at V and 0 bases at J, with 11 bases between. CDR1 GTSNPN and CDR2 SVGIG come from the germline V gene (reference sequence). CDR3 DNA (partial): TGTGCCTGCCCGACAGGTTTGAACACTGAA. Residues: CACPTGLNTE. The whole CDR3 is CACPTGLNTEAFF.

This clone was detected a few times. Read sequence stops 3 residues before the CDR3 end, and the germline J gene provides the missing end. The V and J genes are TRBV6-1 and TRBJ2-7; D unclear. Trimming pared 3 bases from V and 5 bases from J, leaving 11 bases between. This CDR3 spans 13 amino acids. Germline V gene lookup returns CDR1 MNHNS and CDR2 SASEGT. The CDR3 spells CASSDPSVDEQYF. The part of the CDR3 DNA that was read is TGTGCCAGCAGTGACCCCTCGGTGGACGAG.

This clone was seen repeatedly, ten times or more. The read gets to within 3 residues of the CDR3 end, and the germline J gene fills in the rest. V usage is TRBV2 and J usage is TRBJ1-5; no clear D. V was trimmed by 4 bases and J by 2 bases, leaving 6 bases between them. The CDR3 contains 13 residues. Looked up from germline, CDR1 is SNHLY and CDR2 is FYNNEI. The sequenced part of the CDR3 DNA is TGTGCCAGCAGTGTCGGGGGCAATCAGCCC. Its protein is CASSVGGNQP. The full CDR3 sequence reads CASSVGGNQPQHF.

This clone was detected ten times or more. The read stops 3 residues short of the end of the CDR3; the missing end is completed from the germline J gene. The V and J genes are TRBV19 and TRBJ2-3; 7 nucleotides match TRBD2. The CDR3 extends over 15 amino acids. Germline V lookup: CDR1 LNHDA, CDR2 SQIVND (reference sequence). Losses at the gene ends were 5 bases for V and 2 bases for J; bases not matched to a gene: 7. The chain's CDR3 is CASSLGLPNTDTQYF. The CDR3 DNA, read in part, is TGTGCCAGTAGTCTGGGACTACCGAACACAGATACG.

CDR3 loop: CASSEGQLGTEAFF. CDR3 bases read: TGTGCCAGCAGTGAAGGACAGTTGGGGACTGAA. The gene calls are TRBV6-1 and TRBJ1-1; tentatively, D is TRBD1 (5 bases). The sequenced fragment ends 3 residues before the CDR3 boundary, so the rest is inferred from the germline J gene. The germline V and J ends were trimmed by 1 base and 5 bases, with 11 bases remaining between them. The CDR3 is 14 residues long. CDR1 is MNHNS, CDR2 SASEGT, per germline.

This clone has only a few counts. The CDR3 bases that were read are TGTGCCAGCACTGACCCGGGACACAGCAATCAGCCC. Translated: CASTDPGHSNQP. The full CDR3 protein is CASTDPGHSNQPQHF. This rearrangement joins TRBV2 to TRBJ1-5, with a weak D call TRBD1 (6 bases). The CDR3 goes on 3 residues after the read ends, and that part is filled in from the germline J gene. Germline CDR1 and CDR2: SNHLY and FYNNEI. The CDR3 consists of 15 residues. The V gene lost 7 bases and the J gene lost 1 base, with 14 bases spanning the gap.

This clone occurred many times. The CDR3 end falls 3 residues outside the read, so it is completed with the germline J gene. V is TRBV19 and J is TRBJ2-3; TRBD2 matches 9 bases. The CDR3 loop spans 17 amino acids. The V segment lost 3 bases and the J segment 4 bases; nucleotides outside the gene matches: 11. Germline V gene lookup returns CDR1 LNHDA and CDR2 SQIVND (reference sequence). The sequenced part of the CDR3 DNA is TGTGCCAGTAGTATCCCCCCCACTAGCGGGTGGTCAGATACG. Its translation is CASSIPPTSGWSDT. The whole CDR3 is CASSIPPTSGWSDTQYF. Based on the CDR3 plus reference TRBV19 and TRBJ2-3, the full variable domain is DGGITQSPKYLFRKEGQNVTLSCEQNLNHDAMYWYRQDPGQGLRLIYYSQIVNDFQKGDIAEGYSVSREKKESFPLTVTSAQKNPTAFYLCASSIPPTSGWSDTQYFGPGTRLTVL.